This T cell receptor (beta chain) was retrieved from a study of T cell changes during pregnancy in multiple sclerosis. Generated by immunoSEQ multiplex PCR, the TCRdb table keeps only in-frame clones and is missing some. Of about 80,000 clones in the sample, around 90% were seen once. The germline V gene encodes CDR1 LNHDA and CDR2 SQIVND (reference sequence). There are 15 residues in the CDR3. The ends lost 5 bases at V and 5 bases at J; junction bases unmatched: 6. The chain recombines TRBV19 with TRBJ2-2, with 9 bases matching TRBD2. The sample was peripheral blood, taken before pregnancy. This clonotype originated in a female donor with multiple sclerosis, enrolled in a pregnancy study. The CDR3 region has the DNA TGTGCCAGTAGTGGGCTAGCGGGGTGGACCGGGGAGCTGTTTTTT. It encodes CASSGLAGWTGELFF. The variable domain in full, with the rest retrieved from reference TRBV19 and TRBJ2-2, is DGGITQSPKYLFRKEGQNVTLSCEQNLNHDAMYWYRQDPGQGLRLIYYSQIVNDFQKGDIAEGYSVSREKKESFPLTVTSAQKNPTAFYLCASSGLAGWTGELFFGEGSRLTVL.